A selection of T cell receptor beta chains follows, all from one sample in a study of T cells in Graves' hyperthyroidism and ophthalmopathy. TCRdb reprocessed the multiplex PCR reads via MiXCR and lists one record per CDR3 protein. The sample has 480,000 or so distinct CDR3 sequences; 40% to 50% are singletons. Source material: peripheral blood or thyroid tissue (not recorded which). The receptors were gathered from an adult woman with Graves' disease, either hyperthyroidism or ophthalmopathy (not recorded which). Each CDR3 is given with its conserved first and last residue. Fields, in order: CDR3 protein, CDR3 DNA, D gene, clone size, V gene, J gene. D genes are given only for firm matches. Not all rows give a size; the values are once, few, many and, for expanded clones, a class.

CDR3aa: CSVEGTTSSEQYF
CDR3nt: TGCAGCGTTGAAGGGACTACCTCTTCCGAGCAGTACTTC
d_gene: -
abundance: once
v_gene: TRBV29-1
j_gene: TRBJ2-7

CDR3aa: CSAPVPGQGWEKLFF
CDR3nt: TGCAGTGCCCCAGTCCCGGGACAGGGATGGGAAAAACTGTTTTTT
d_gene: TRBD1
abundance: many
v_gene: TRBV20-1
j_gene: TRBJ1-4

CDR3aa: CAIRSPAGELFF
CDR3nt: TGTGCCATCAGGAGCCCCGCCGGGGAGCTGTTTTTT
d_gene: -
abundance: many
v_gene: TRBV10-3
j_gene: TRBJ2-2

CDR3aa: CASSEYRDGGEQYF
CDR3nt: TGTGCCAGCAGTGAGTATAGGGATGGTGGCGAGCAGTACTTC
d_gene: -
abundance: many
v_gene: TRBV2
j_gene: TRBJ2-7

CDR3aa: CATSSGMSGVAQPQHF
CDR3nt: TGTGCCACCAGCAGTGGGATGTCAGGGGTGGCTCAGCCCCAGCATTTT
d_gene: -
abundance: -
v_gene: TRBV15
j_gene: TRBJ1-5

CDR3aa: CSVGEGTYQETQYF
CDR3nt: TGCAGCGTTGGGGAGGGCACCTACCAAGAGACCCAGTACTTC
d_gene: TRBD2
abundance: once
v_gene: TRBV29-1
j_gene: TRBJ2-5

CDR3aa: CSVNRLANTF
CDR3nt: TGCAGTGTCAACCGGCTGGCCAACACCTTC
d_gene: -
abundance: few
v_gene: TRBV20-1
j_gene: TRBJ1-2

CDR3aa: CSARLGGRDTSGDDGYTF
CDR3nt: TGCAGTGCTCGACTGGGGGGTCGGGACACTTCCGGGGACGATGGCTACACCTTC
d_gene: -
abundance: -
v_gene: TRBV20-1
j_gene: TRBJ1-2

CDR3aa: CAMGTRVGETQYF
CDR3nt: TGTGCCATGGGGACCCGGGTCGGAGAGACCCAGTACTTC
d_gene: -
abundance: many
v_gene: TRBV5-5
j_gene: TRBJ2-5

CDR3aa: CASSVAPSGTYEQYF
CDR3nt: TGTGCCAGCAGCGTAGCCCCTAGCGGGACCTACGAGCAGTACTTC
d_gene: TRBD2
abundance: -
v_gene: TRBV9
j_gene: TRBJ2-7

CDR3aa: CSVEGGTGQPQHF
CDR3nt: TGCAGCGTTGAAGGGGGAACAGGTCAGCCCCAGCATTTT
d_gene: -
abundance: few
v_gene: TRBV29-1
j_gene: TRBJ1-5

CDR3aa: CASSPRTSGRAGELFF
CDR3nt: TGTGCCAGCAGCCCGAGGACTAGCGGGAGGGCCGGGGAGCTGTTTTTT
d_gene: TRBD2
abundance: -
v_gene: TRBV11-2
j_gene: TRBJ2-2

CDR3aa: CASSPGQTPQETQYF
CDR3nt: TGTGCCAGCAGCCCGGGGCAGACTCCCCAAGAGACCCAGTACTTC
d_gene: -
abundance: -
v_gene: TRBV7-6
j_gene: TRBJ2-5

CDR3aa: CASSNYRGGQPQHF
CDR3nt: TGTGCCAGCAGCAATTACAGGGGAGGACAGCCCCAGCATTTT
d_gene: TRBD1
abundance: -
v_gene: TRBV2
j_gene: TRBJ1-5

CDR3aa: CASRPGTGEINEQYF
CDR3nt: TGTGCCAGCAGGCCCGGGACAGGGGAAATTAACGAGCAGTACTTC
d_gene: TRBD1
abundance: few
v_gene: TRBV28
j_gene: TRBJ2-7

CDR3aa: CASREIPNTGELFF
CDR3nt: TGTGCCAGCAGGGAAATCCCGAACACCGGGGAGCTGTTTTTT
d_gene: -
abundance: -
v_gene: TRBV3-1
j_gene: TRBJ2-2

CDR3aa: CASSISGGAASQETQHF
CDR3nt: TGTGCCAGTAGTATTTCTGGGGGCGCGGCATCCCAAGAGACCCAGCATTTT
d_gene: -
abundance: -
v_gene: TRBV19
j_gene: TRBJ1-5

CDR3aa: CSARLRGTEAFF
CDR3nt: TGCAGTGCTAGATTGAGGGGCACTGAAGCTTTCTTT
d_gene: -
abundance: few
v_gene: TRBV20-1
j_gene: TRBJ1-1